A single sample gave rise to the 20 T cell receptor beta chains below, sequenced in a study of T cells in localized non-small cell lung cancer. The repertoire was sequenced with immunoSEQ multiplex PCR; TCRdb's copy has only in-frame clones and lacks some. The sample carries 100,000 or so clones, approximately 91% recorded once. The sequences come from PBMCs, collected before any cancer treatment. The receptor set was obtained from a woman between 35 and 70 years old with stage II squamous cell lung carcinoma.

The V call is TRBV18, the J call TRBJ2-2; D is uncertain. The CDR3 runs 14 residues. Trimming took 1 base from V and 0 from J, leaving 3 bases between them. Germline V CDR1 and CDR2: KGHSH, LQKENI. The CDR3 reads CASSPRSNTGELFF. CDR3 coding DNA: TGTGCCAGCTCACCACGATCGAACACCGGGGAGCTGTTTTTT. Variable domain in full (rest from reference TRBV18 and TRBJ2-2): NAGVMQNPRHLVRRRGQEARLRCSPMKGHSHVYWYRQLPEEGLKFMVYLQKENIIDESGMPKERFSAEFPKEGPSILRIQQVVRGDSAAYFCASSPRSNTGELFFGEGSRLTVL.

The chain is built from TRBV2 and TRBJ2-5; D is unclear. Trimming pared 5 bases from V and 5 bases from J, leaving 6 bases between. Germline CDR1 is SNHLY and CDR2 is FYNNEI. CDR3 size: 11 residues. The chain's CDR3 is CASSRAETQYF. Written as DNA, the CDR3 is TGTGCCAGCAGTCGGGCGGAGACCCAGTACTTC. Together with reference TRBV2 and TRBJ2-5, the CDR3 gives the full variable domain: EPEVTQTPSHQVTQMGQEVILRCVPISNHLYFYWYRQILGQKVEFLVSFYNNEISEKSEIFDDQFSVERPDGSNFTLKIRSTKLEDSAMYFCASSRAETQYFGPGTRLLVL.

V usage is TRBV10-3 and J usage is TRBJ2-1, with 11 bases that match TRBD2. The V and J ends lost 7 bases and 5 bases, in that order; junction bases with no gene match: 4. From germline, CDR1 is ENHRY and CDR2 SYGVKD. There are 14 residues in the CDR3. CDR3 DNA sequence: TGTGCCATCACCGGGACTAGCGGACACAATGAGCAGTTCTTC. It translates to CAITGTSGHNEQFF.

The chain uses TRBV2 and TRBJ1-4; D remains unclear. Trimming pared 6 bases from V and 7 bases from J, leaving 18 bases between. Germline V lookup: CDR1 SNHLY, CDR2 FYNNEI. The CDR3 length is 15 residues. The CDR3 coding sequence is TGTGCCAGCAGAGAGAGGGAGACTGAGGGTGAAAAACTGTTTTTT. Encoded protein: CASRERETEGEKLFF.

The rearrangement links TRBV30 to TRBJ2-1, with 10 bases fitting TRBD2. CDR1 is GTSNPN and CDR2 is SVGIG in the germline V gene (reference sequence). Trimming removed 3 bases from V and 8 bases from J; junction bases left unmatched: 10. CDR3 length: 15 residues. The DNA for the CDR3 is TGTGCCTGGAGCATGGGAGCTAGCGGGAGAGATGAGCAGTTCTTC. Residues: CAWSMGASGRDEQFF.

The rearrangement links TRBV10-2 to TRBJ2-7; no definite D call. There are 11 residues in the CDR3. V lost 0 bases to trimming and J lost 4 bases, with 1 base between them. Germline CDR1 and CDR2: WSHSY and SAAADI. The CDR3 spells CASSESYEQYF. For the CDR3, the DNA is TGCGCCAGCAGTGAGTCTTACGAGCAGTACTTC.

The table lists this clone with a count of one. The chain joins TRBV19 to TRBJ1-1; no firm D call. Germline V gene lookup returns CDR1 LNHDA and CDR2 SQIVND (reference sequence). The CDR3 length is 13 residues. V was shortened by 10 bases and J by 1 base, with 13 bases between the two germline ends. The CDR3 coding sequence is TGTGCCACCAACCCTGGAACGAACACTGAAGCTTTCTTT. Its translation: CATNPGTNTEAFF.

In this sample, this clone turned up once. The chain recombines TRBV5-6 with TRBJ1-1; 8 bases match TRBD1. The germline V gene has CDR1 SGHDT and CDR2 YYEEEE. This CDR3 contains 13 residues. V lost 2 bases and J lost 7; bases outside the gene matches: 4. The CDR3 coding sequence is TGTGCCAGCAGCTTAGGGACAGGCATTGAAGCTTTCTTT. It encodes CASSLGTGIEAFF.

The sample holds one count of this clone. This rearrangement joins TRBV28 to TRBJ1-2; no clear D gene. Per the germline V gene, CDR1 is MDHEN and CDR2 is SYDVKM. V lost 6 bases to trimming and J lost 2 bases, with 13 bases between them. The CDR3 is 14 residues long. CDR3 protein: CASRPPAPNYGYTF. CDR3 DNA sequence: TGTGCCAGCAGGCCCCCGGCCCCAAACTATGGCTACACCTTC.

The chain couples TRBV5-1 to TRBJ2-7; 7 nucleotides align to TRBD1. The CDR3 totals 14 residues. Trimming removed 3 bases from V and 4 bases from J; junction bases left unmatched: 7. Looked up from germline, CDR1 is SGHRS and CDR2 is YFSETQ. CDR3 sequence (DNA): TGCGCCAGCAGCTCGCTGACAGGGAGTTACGAGCAGTACTTC. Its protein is CASSSLTGSYEQYF.

The DNA of the CDR3 is TGTGCCAGCAGTACACCCTATGGCTACACCTTC. Translated: CASSTPYGYTF. The gene calls are TRBV28 and TRBJ1-2; no reliable D call. The V and J ends lost 5 bases and 4 bases respectively, with 5 bases between them. Per germline, CDR1 MDHEN and CDR2 SYDVKM. This CDR3 region has 11 residues.

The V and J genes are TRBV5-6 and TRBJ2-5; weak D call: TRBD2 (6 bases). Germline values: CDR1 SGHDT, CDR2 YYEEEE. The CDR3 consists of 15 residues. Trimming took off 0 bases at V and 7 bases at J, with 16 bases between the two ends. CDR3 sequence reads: CASSLVRGGKGTQYF. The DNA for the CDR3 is TGTGCCAGCAGCTTGGTACGGGGCGGGAAGGGGACCCAGTACTTC. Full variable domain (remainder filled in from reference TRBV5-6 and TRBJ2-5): DAGVTQSPTHLIKTRGQQVTLRCSPKSGHDTVSWYQQALGQGPQFIFQYYEEEERQRGNFPDRFSGHQFPNYSSELNVNALLLGDSALYLCASSLVRGGKGTQYFGPGTRLLVL.

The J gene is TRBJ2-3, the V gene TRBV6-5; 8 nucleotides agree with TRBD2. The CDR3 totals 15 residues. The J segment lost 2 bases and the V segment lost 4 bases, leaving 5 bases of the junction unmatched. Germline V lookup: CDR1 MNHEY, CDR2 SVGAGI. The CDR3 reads CASSSRGALTDTQYF. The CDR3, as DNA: TGTGCCAGCAGTTCGCGGGGGGCCCTCACAGATACGCAGTATTTT.

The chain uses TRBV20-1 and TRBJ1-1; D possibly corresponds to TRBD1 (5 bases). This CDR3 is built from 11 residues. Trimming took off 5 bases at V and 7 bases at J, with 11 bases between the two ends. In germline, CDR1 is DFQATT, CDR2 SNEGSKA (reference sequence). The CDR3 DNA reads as TGCAGTGCTTACGACAGCCTTGAAGCTTTCTTT. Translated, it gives CSAYDSLEAFF.

CDR3 nucleotide sequence: TGTGCCAGCAGCCAGGGACTAGCGGGCAGCTCCTACGAGCAGTACTTC. This encodes CASSQGLAGSSYEQYF. The chain is built from TRBV7-6 and TRBJ2-7, with TRBD2 matching 12 bases. This CDR3 is 16 amino acids long. Germline CDR1 SGHVS, CDR2 FNYEAQ. J was trimmed by 0 bases and V by 5 bases; bases with no gene match: 5.

The CDR3, as DNA: TGTGCCAGCAGCTTAGTGGATAGGGGCAGTACTCAGCCCCAGCATTTT. It yields the protein CASSLVDRGSTQPQHF. The gene calls are TRBV7-4 and TRBJ1-5; possible D gene TRBD1, 5 bases. The CDR3 length is 16 residues. Germline V gene data show CDR1 as SGHVT and CDR2 as SQSDAQ. Trimming removed 1 base from V and 6 bases from J, with 16 bases in between.

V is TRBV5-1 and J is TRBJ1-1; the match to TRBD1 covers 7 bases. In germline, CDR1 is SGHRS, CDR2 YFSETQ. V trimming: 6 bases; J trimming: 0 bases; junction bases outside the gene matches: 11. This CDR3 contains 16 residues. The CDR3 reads CASKTLDRDVNTEAFF. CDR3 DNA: TGCGCCAGCAAAACTTTAGACAGGGACGTGAACACTGAAGCTTTCTTT.

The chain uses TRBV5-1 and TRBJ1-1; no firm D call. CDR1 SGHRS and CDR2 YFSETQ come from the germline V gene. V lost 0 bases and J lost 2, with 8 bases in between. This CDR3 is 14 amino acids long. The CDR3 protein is CASSLAIINTEAFF. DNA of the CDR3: TGCGCCAGCAGCTTGGCCATCATAAACACTGAAGCTTTCTTT.

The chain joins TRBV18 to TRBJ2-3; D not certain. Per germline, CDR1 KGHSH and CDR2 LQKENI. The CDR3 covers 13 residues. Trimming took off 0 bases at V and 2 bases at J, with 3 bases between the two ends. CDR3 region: CASSPPVTDTQYF. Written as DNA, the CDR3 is TGTGCCAGCTCACCACCAGTCACAGATACGCAGTATTTT.

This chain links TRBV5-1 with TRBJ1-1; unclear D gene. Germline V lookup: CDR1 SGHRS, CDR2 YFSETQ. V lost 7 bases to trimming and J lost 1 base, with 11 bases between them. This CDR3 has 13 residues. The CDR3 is CASRVEPNTEAFF. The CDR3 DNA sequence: TGCGCCAGCCGGGTGGAACCGAACACTGAAGCTTTCTTT.